A selection of T cell receptor beta chains follows, all from one sample in a study of Tregs in tolerant kidney transplant recipients. Produced via immunoSEQ multiplex PCR; TCRdb's table is partial and in-frame only. The sample records around 78,000 clones, around 90% being singletons. The sequencing used Tregs from blood, collected before the transplant. Receptor source: a human donor who received a combined kidney and bone marrow transplant. Each CDR3 is given with its conserved first and last residue. The order of the fields is clone size, J gene, V gene, D gene, CDR3 protein, CDR3 DNA. D genes are given only for firm matches. Clone size is shown for a subset of rows, as once, few, many or a class of expanded clone.

.	TRBJ2-4	TRBV28	TRBD2	CASSSLGLAGGLAKNIQYF	TGTGCCAGCAGTTCTCTTGGGCTAGCGGGAGGACTAGCCAAAAACATTCAGTACTTC
.	TRBJ1-4	TRBV4-2	TRBD1	CASSPGTGGEKLFF	TGTGCCAGCAGCCCCGGGACAGGGGGTGAAAAACTGTTTTTT
.	TRBJ2-3	TRBV9	TRBD1	CASSVEGASTDTQYF	TGTGCCAGCAGCGTCGAGGGGGCGAGCACAGATACGCAGTATTTT
.	TRBJ1-2	TRBV6-6	TRBD1	CASTFDRDDYGYTF	TGTGCCAGCACATTCGACAGGGACGACTATGGCTACACCTTC
.	TRBJ2-2	TRBV18	TRBD2	CASSPLSGSLAGELFF	TGTGCCAGCTCACCTCTCAGCGGGAGTCTGGCCGGGGAGCTGTTTTTT
.	TRBJ2-7	TRBV11-2	.	CASSLGPGPYEQYF	TGTGCCAGCAGCTTAGGGCCAGGCCCTTACGAGCAGTACTTC
.	TRBJ1-4	TRBV2	.	CADRQVKNEKLFF	TGTGCCGACCGGCAGGTTAAAAATGAAAAACTGTTTTTT
.	TRBJ2-3	TRBV6-1	TRBD1	CASLGQGRTDTQYF	TGTGCCAGCCTGGGACAGGGTAGGACAGATACGCAGTATTTT
.	TRBJ2-1	TRBV5-1	TRBD2	CASSRLAEDNEQFF	TGCGCCAGCAGCCGACTAGCGGAGGACAATGAGCAGTTCTTC
.	TRBJ2-5	TRBV28	.	CASSLGGLTLLQETQYF	TGTGCCAGCAGTTTAGGGGGTCTCACCCTCTTACAAGAGACCCAGTACTTC
.	TRBJ1-5	TRBV10-2	.	CASRGQVNQPQHF	TGCGCCAGCAGAGGGCAGGTTAACCAGCCCCAGCATTTT
.	TRBJ2-1	TRBV5-1	.	CASSFASYNEQFF	TGCGCCAGCAGCTTTGCGTCCTACAATGAGCAGTTCTTC
.	TRBJ1-5	TRBV19	.	CASTNRPSFNQPQHF	TGTGCCAGTACCAACCGACCGAGCTTTAATCAGCCCCAGCATTTT
.	TRBJ1-1	TRBV14	.	CASSQVLDTEAFF	TGTGCCAGCAGCCAAGTTTTGGACACTGAAGCTTTCTTT
few	TRBJ2-3	TRBV5-1	TRBD2	CASSLVAGGSTDTQYF	TGCGCCAGCAGCTTGGTTGCGGGAGGTAGCACAGATACGCAGTATTTT
.	TRBJ2-7	TRBV12-5	.	CASGLPPDSPIPYEQYF	TGTGCTAGTGGTCTCCCCCCGGACAGCCCTATACCCTACGAGCAGTACTTC
once	TRBJ1-1	TRBV18	TRBD1	CASSSDRDRGTEAFF	TGTGCCAGCTCATCAGACCGGGACAGAGGTACTGAAGCTTTCTTT
.	TRBJ1-3	TRBV15	.	CATSRDFRVTGNTIYF	TGTGCCACCAGCAGAGATTTCAGGGTGACTGGAAACACCATATATTTT
.	TRBJ2-7	TRBV4-2	TRBD2	CASSQGSGISYEQYF	TGTGCCAGCAGCCAAGGAAGCGGGATCTCTTACGAGCAGTACTTC
.	TRBJ1-3	TRBV18	.	CASSTQDYSGNTIYF	TGTGCCAGCTCAACCCAGGATTACTCTGGAAACACCATATATTTT
.	TRBJ2-2	TRBV10-2	TRBD1	CASRPGQGAWGELFF	TGCGCCAGCAGACCGGGACAGGGGGCCTGGGGGGAGCTGTTTTTT
.	TRBJ2-4	TRBV5-1	TRBD1	CASSSDAGTGTIQYF	TGCGCCAGCAGCAGCGATGCCGGGACAGGGACCATTCAGTACTTC
.	TRBJ2-7	TRBV15	TRBD1	CATSTDRAYPRYEQYF	TGTGCCACCAGCACGGACAGGGCCTATCCCCGGTACGAGCAGTACTTC
once	TRBJ2-1	TRBV19	.	CASSIGSGGYNEQFF	TGTGCCAGTAGTATCGGGTCAGGTGGGTACAATGAGCAGTTCTTC
.	TRBJ2-2	TRBV18	.	CASSPPNRATGELFF	TGTGCCAGCTCACCACCGAACAGGGCTACCGGGGAGCTGTTTTTT
once	TRBJ2-1	TRBV19	TRBD2	CASSIQTSGSRDEQFF	TGTGCCAGTAGTATTCAGACTAGCGGGAGTCGAGATGAGCAGTTCTTC
.	TRBJ2-1	TRBV19	.	CASSTRATGSGEQFF	TGTGCCAGTAGTACACGAGCAACAGGGAGTGGGGAGCAGTTCTTC
.	TRBJ2-5	TRBV5-1	TRBD1	CASSADRAGETQYF	TGCGCCAGCAGCGCCGACAGGGCGGGCGAGACCCAGTACTTC
.	TRBJ2-5	TRBV5-1	TRBD2	CASSFSPSGQETQYF	TGCGCCAGCAGCTTTAGTCCTAGCGGACAAGAGACCCAGTACTTC
.	TRBJ2-3	TRBV4-3	TRBD1	CASSQDYRGLGTDTQYF	TGCGCCAGCAGCCAAGATTACAGGGGGCTAGGCACAGATACGCAGTATTTT
once	TRBJ1-1	TRBV7-9	.	CASSLAATLEAFF	TGTGCCAGCAGCTTAGCGGCAACCCTTGAAGCTTTCTTT
.	TRBJ1-1	TRBV7-8	.	CASSLPGRGTEAFF	TGTGCCAGCAGCTTGCCCGGACGGGGTACTGAAGCTTTCTTT
.	TRBJ2-5	TRBV7-9	.	CASSLRDFSKETQYF	TGTGCCAGCAGCTTACGCGACTTCAGCAAGGAGACCCAGTACTTC
once	TRBJ1-5	TRBV28	.	CASSLVGGPQHF	TGTGCCAGCAGTTTGGTTGGGGGGCCCCAGCATTTT
.	TRBJ1-1	TRBV30	.	CAWNADLNTEAFF	TGTGCCTGGAACGCTGACTTGAACACTGAAGCTTTCTTT
.	TRBJ1-1	TRBV5-1	.	CASSPGAMNTEAFF	TGCGCCAGCAGCCCGGGGGCCATGAACACTGAAGCTTTCTTT
.	TRBJ1-4	TRBV18	.	CASSPGGTGQKAVFF	TGTGCCAGCTCACCAGGAGGGACGGGCCAAAAGGCGGTGTTTTTT
.	TRBJ2-1	TRBV30	TRBD2	CAWTPGTSGILGHEQFF	TGTGCCTGGACGCCCGGGACTAGCGGGATCTTAGGCCATGAGCAGTTCTTC
.	TRBJ2-2	TRBV6-6	TRBD2	CASRRSGTNTGELFF	TGTGCCAGCCGCCGAAGCGGGACGAACACCGGGGAGCTGTTTTTT
.	TRBJ2-1	TRBV10-1	TRBD2	CASSGGLARNEQFF	TGCGCCAGCAGTGGAGGACTAGCGAGGAATGAGCAGTTCTTC
.	TRBJ1-1	TRBV19	.	CASSIGAGGVTEAFF	TGTGCCAGTAGTATAGGGGCCGGAGGGGTCACTGAAGCTTTCTTT
.	TRBJ2-7	TRBV28	TRBD1	CASSLRDRPYEQYF	TGTGCCAGCAGTTTAAGGGACAGACCCTACGAGCAGTACTTC
.	TRBJ1-2	TRBV29-1	.	CSVDLPRGYTF	TGCAGCGTTGATTTACCTCGGGGCTACACCTTC
.	TRBJ1-5	TRBV7-2	TRBD1	CASSRTGAQPQHF	TGTGCCAGCAGCCGGACAGGGGCTCAGCCCCAGCATTTT
.	TRBJ2-1	TRBV28	TRBD1	CASSLDRGVNEQFF	TGTGCCAGCAGTTTAGACAGGGGGGTCAATGAGCAGTTCTTC
.	TRBJ1-1	TRBV7-8	TRBD1	CASSYDRGTEAFF	TGTGCCAGCAGTTACGACAGGGGCACTGAAGCTTTCTTT
.	TRBJ2-3	TRBV7-9	.	CASSLAKLALGPDTQYF	TGTGCCAGCAGCTTAGCGAAGCTAGCCCTAGGCCCAGATACGCAGTATTTT
.	TRBJ1-4	TRBV10-1	.	CASSEGRGRLFF	TGCGCCAGCAGTGAAGGAAGGGGGAGACTGTTTTTT
.	TRBJ2-7	TRBV4-1	.	CASSQVDRPYEQYF	TGCGCCAGCAGCCAAGTCGACCGCCCCTACGAGCAGTACTTC
few	TRBJ2-1	TRBV7-2	TRBD2	CASSLGVLAGGVNEQFF	TGTGCCAGCAGCTTGGGGGTACTAGCGGGAGGGGTCAATGAGCAGTTCTTC
.	TRBJ2-7	TRBV19	TRBD1	CASSIPTGTKQYF	TGTGCCAGTAGTATCCCGACAGGGACGAAGCAGTACTTC
.	TRBJ2-7	TRBV30	.	CAWRTLYEQYF	TGTGCCTGGAGGACCCTCTACGAGCAGTACTTC
.	TRBJ2-3	TRBV6-4	TRBD1	CATADRAYTDTQYF	TGTGCCACCGCGGACAGGGCATACACAGATACGCAGTATTTT
.	TRBJ2-1	TRBV4-1	TRBD2	CASSQDSSGNEQLF	TGCGCCAGCAGCCAAGATTCTAGCGGAAATGAGCAGCTCTTC
once	TRBJ2-3	TRBV28	.	CASSFPEIGDTQYF	TGTGCCAGCAGCTTCCCCGAGATAGGAGATACGCAGTATTTT
few	TRBJ2-2	TRBV5-1	TRBD2	CASSLGAGAGELFF	TGCGCCAGCAGCTTAGGAGCGGGAGCCGGGGAGCTGTTTTTT
.	TRBJ2-7	TRBV5-1	.	CASSLVQDEQYF	TGCGCCAGCAGCTTGGTACAGGACGAGCAGTACTTC